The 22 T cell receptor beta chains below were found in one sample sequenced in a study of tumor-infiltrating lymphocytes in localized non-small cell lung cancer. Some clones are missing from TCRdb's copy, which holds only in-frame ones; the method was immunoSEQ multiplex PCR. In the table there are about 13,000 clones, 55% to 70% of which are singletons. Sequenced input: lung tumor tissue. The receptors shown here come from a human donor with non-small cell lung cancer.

CDR3 nucleotide sequence: TGTGCCAGCAGCGGCAAGGGACTAGCCCTACGCGCGAACACCGGGGAGCTGTTTTTT. It translates to CASSGKGLALRANTGELFF. The V gene is TRBV7-8, the J gene TRBJ2-2, with 9 nucleotides matching TRBD2. The ends lost 5 bases at V and 0 bases at J; junction bases unmatched: 13. The CDR3 consists of 19 residues. The germline V gene has CDR1 SGHVS and CDR2 FQNEAQ.

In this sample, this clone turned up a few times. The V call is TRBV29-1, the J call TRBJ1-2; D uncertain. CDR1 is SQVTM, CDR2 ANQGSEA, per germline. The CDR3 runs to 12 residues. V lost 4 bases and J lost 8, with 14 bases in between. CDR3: CSVVSYSSGYTF. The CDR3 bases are TGCAGCGTTGTCTCTTACTCATCGGGCTACACCTTC. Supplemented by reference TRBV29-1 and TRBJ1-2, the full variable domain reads SAVISQKPSRDICQRGTSLTIQCQVDSQVTMMFWYRQQPGQSLTLIATANQGSEATYESGFVIDKFPISRPNLTFSTLTVSNMSPEDSSIYLCSVVSYSSGYTFGSGTRLTVV.

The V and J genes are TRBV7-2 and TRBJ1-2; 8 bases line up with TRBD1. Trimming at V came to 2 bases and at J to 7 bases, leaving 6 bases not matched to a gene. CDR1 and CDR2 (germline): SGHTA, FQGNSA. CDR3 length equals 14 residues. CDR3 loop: CASSLRQGAFGYTF. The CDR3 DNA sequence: TGTGCCAGCAGCTTAAGGCAGGGGGCGTTTGGCTACACCTTC.

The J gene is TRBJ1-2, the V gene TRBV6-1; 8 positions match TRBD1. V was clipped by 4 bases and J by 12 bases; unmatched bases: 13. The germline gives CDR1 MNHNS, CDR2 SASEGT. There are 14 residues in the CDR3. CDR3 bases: TGTGCCAGCAGTGTTGGACAGGGATGGACGGGGGACACCTTC. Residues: CASSVGQGWTGDTF.

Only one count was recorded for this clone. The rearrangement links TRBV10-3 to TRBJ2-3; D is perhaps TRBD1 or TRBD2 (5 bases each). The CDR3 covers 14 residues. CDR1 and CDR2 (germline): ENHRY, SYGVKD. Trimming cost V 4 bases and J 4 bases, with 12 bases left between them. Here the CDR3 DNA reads TGTGCCATCAGTGTTCGAGGGGCGGCAGATACGCAGTATTTT. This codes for CAISVRGAADTQYF.

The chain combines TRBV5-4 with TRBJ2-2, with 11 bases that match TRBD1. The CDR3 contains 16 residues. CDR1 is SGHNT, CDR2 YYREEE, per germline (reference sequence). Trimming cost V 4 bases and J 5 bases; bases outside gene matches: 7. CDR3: CASSPGQGAVTGELFF. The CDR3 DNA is TGTGCCAGCAGCCCTGGACAGGGGGCTGTGACCGGGGAGCTGTTTTTT.

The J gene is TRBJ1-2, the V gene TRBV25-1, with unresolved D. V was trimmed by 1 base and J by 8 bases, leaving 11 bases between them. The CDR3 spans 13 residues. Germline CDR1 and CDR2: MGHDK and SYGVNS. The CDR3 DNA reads TGTGCCAGCAGTGAATTAGGTTCAAAGGGCTACACCTTC. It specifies CASSELGSKGYTF.

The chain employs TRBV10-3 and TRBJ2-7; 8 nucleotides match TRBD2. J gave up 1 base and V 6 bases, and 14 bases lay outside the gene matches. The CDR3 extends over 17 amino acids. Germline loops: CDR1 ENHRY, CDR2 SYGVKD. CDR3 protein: CAISLLPGGGGSYEQYF. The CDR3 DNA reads TGTGCCATCAGCCTACTTCCCGGGGGGGGAGGATCCTACGAGCAGTACTTC.

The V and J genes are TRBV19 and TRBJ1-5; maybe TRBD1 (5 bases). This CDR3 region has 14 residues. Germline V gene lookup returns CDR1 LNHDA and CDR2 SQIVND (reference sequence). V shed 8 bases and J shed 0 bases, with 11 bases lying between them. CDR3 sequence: CASGTQDSNQPQHF. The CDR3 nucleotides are TGTGCCAGTGGTACACAGGATAGCAATCAGCCCCAGCATTTT.

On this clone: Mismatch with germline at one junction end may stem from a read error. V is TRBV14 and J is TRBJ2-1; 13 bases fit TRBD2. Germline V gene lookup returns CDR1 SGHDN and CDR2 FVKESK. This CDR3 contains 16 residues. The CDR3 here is CAGSQAGTSGTNEQFF. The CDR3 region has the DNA TGTGCCGGCAGCCAGGCCGGGACTAGCGGGACCAATGAGCAGTTCTTC.

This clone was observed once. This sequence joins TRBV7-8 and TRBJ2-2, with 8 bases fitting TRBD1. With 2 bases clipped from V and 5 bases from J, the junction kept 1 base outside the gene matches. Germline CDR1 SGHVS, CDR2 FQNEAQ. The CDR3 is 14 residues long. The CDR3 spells CASSLTGGTGELFF. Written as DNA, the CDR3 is TGTGCCAGCAGCTTAACAGGGGGGACCGGGGAGCTGTTTTTT.

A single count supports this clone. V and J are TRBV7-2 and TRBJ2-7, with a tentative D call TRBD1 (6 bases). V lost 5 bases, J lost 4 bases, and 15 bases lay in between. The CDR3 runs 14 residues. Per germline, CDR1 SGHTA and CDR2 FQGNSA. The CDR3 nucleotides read TGTGCCAGCAGCGATACAGGGAGCTTATACGAGCAGTACTTC. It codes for CASSDTGSLYEQYF.

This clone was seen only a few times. The CDR3 here is CASRPTGSYEQYF. The CDR3, as DNA: TGTGCCAGCCGCCCGACAGGCTCCTACGAGCAGTACTTC. J is TRBJ2-7 and V is TRBV25-1; D is perhaps TRBD1 (6 bases). Germline V gene sequence: CDR1 MGHDK, CDR2 SYGVNS. This CDR3 comprises 13 residues. Between the trimmed V and J ends, which lost 8 bases and 0 bases, there was a span of 11 bases.

The CDR3 is CASSGTGWWTNEKLFF. In DNA, the CDR3 is TGTGCCAGTAGTGGAACAGGGTGGTGGACTAATGAAAAACTGTTTTTT. The chain is built from TRBV19 and TRBJ1-4; TRBD1 is a possible D gene (6 bases). Germline-derived CDR1 and CDR2 are LNHDA and SQIVND (reference sequence). The CDR3 contains 16 residues. V lost 5 bases to trimming and J lost 2 bases, with 15 bases between them.

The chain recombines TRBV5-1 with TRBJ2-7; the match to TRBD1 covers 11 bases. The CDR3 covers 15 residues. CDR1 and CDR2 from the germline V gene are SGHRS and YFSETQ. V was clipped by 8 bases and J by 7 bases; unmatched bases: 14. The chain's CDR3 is CASTSFKDRGLEQYF. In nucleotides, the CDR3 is TGCGCCAGTACGTCCTTCAAGGACAGGGGGCTGGAGCAGTACTTC.

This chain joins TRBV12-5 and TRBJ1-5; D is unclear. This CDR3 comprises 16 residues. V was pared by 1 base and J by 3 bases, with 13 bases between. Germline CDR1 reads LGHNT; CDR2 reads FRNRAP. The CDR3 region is CASGLDLTEFNQPQHF. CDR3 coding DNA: TGTGCTAGTGGTTTGGACCTGACCGAGTTCAATCAGCCCCAGCATTTT.

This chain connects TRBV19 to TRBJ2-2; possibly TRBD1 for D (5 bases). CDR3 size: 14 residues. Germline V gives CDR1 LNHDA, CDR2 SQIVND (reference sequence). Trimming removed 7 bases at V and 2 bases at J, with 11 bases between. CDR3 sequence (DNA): TGTGCCAGTACACCAGACAGAAACACCGGGGAGCTGTTTTTT. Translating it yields CASTPDRNTGELFF.

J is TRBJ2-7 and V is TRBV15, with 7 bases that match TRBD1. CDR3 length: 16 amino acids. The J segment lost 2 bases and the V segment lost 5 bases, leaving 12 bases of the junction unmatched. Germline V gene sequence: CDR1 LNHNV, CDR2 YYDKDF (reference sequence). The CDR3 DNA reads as TGTGCCACCAGCGGAACGTTGGGGGACAGAGCCTACGAGCAGTACTTC. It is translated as CATSGTLGDRAYEQYF. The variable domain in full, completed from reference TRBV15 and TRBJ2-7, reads DAMVIQNPRYQVTQFGKPVTLSCSQTLNHNVMYWYQQKSSQAPKLLFHYYDKDFNNEADTPDNFQSRRPNTSFCFLDIRSPGLGDTAMYLCATSGTLGDRAYEQYFGPGTRLTVT.

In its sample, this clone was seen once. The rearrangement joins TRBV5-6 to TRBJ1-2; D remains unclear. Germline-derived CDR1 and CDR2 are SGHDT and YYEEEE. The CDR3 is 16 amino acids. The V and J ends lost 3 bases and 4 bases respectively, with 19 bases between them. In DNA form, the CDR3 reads TGTGCCAGCAGCTGGCGACAACCTCGACTGATCTATGGCTACACCTTC. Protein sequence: CASSWRQPRLIYGYTF. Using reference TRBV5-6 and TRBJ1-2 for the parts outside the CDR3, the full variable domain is DAGVTQSPTHLIKTRGQQVTLRCSPKSGHDTVSWYQQALGQGPQFIFQYYEEEERQRGNFPDRFSGHQFPNYSSELNVNALLLGDSALYLCASSWRQPRLIYGYTFGSGTRLTVV.

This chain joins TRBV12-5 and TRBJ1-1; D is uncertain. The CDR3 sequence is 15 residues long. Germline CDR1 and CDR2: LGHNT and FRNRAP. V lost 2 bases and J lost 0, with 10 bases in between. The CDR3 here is CASGLMGSLNTEAFF. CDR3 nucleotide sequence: TGTGCTAGTGGTTTGATGGGGAGTTTGAACACTGAAGCTTTCTTT.

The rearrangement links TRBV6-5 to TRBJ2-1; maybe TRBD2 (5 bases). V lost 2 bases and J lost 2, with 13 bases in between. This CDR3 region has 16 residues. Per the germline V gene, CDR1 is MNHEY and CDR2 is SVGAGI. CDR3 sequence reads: CASSYGENLAYNEQFF. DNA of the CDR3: TGTGCCAGCAGTTACGGGGAGAATCTTGCCTACAATGAGCAGTTCTTC.

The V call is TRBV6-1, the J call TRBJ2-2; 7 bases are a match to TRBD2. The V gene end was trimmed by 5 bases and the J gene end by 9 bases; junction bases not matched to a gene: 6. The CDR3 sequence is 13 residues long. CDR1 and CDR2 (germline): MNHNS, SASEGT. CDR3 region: CASSPTSRRELFF. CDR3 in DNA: TGTGCCAGCAGTCCGACTAGCCGCCGGGAGCTGTTTTTT.